A single sample is the source of the 5 T cell receptor beta chains below, sequenced in a study of blood T cell repertoires in COVID-19. Generated by immunoSEQ multiplex PCR, the TCRdb table keeps only in-frame clones and is missing some. The sample has 150,000 or so clones, approximately 86% seen once. Material: PBMCs or T cells enriched from blood (not recorded which). These receptors came from a man aged 60 to 75 who had recovered from COVID-19.

The chain has TRBV2 and TRBJ2-2; the D is unclear. CDR3 size: 14 residues. Trimming cost V 5 bases and J 0 bases, with 7 bases left between them. Germline values: CDR1 SNHLY, CDR2 FYNNEI. CDR3 in DNA: TGTGCCAGCAGTCAGGAAGCGAACACCGGGGAGCTGTTTTTT. Protein sequence: CASSQEANTGELFF.

J is TRBJ2-7 and V is TRBV9; 9 nucleotides agree with TRBD2. Germline-derived CDR1 and CDR2 are SGDLS and YYNGEE. The V segment lost 0 bases and the J segment 3 bases; nucleotides outside the gene matches: 7. The length of the CDR3 is 16 residues. CDR3 coding DNA: TGTGCCAGCAGCGTAGTAGGTAGCGGGAGTTTCTACGAGCAGTACTTC. Translation gives CASSVVGSGSFYEQYF.

This sequence joins TRBV6-5 and TRBJ2-1, with 14 bases matching TRBD2. V lost 5 bases, J lost 7 bases, and 4 bases stayed unmatched. Germline CDR1 and CDR2: MNHEY and SVGAGI. This CDR3 spans 15 amino acids. This CDR3 is CASSPGTSGSNEQFF. CDR3 in DNA: TGTGCCAGCAGTCCCGGGACTAGCGGGAGTAATGAGCAGTTCTTC.

The rearrangement uses TRBV5-5 and TRBJ2-3; TRBD1 might be the D (5 bases). Looked up from germline, CDR1 is SGHKS and CDR2 is YYEKEE (reference sequence). The ends were cut back, 4 bases at V and 0 bases at J, with 15 bases in the middle. The CDR3 length is 16 residues. The CDR3 sequence is CASSVGAQSSTDTQYF. In DNA form, the CDR3 reads TGTGCCAGCAGCGTAGGGGCTCAGTCTAGCACAGATACGCAGTATTTT.

The CDR3 DNA sequence: TGTGCCAGCAGTGGGCTACAGGGGGCCAGTATGTCCCAGTACTTC. This codes for CASSGLQGASMSQYF. This chain links TRBV2 with TRBJ2-5; TRBD1 matches 9 bases. This CDR3 comprises 15 residues. Germline CDR1 SNHLY, CDR2 FYNNEI. V lost 4 bases and J lost 9; bases outside the gene matches: 12.